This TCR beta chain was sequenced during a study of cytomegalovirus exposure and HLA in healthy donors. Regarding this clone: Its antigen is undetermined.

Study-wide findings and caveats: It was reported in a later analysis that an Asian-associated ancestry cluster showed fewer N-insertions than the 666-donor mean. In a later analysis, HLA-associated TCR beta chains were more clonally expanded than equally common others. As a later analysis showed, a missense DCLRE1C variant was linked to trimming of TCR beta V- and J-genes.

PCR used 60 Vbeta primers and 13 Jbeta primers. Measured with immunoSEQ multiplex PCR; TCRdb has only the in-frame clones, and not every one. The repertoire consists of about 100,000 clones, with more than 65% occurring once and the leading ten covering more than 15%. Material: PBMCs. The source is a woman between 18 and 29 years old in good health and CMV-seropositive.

The CDR3 nucleotides read TGTGCAAGTCGCTCCCAACAGGGTGAGGGCCAAGAGACCCAGTACTTC. As protein: CASRSQQGEGQETQYF. The chain joins TRBV12-2 to TRBJ2-5; no check of the table's D call, TRBD1, against the DNA was made. TRBV12-2 is marked as a pseudogene. This CDR3 region has 16 residues.